Reported below is one T cell receptor (beta chain). The data were taken from a study of T cells in tuberculosis. CDR1 is SGHVS, CDR2 FNYEAQ, per germline. The CDR3 is made up of 15 amino acids. V dropped 0 bases and J dropped 2 bases, with 7 bases sitting between them. Only in-frame clones appear in the TCRdb table, and some are missing; sequencing was by immunoSEQ multiplex PCR. The table includes around 50,000 clones, 88% detected once. After thawing and overnight rest, PBMC were stained with GMM-loaded CD1B tetramer, viability dye and anti-CD3 for sorting. The lipid loaded on the CD1B tetramers was C32 glucose monomycolate from Rhodococcus equi.

The specimen was CD1b-GMM tetramer-negative cells sorted from PBMCs. The clonotype was recovered from an adult woman with latent tuberculosis. The chain joins TRBV7-6 to TRBJ2-2; D ambiguous. This chain's CDR3 is CASSLAQVNTGELFF. The DNA for the CDR3 is TGTGCCAGCAGCTTAGCCCAGGTTAACACCGGGGAGCTGTTTTTT.